These 15 T cell receptor beta chains were sequenced from one sample in a study of spatial heterogeneity in lung cancer. The time point is: sample taken at primary tumor resection. Whole RNA came from tumor, nontumor lung or frozen PBMC and was sequenced without being sorted. TCRdb re-analysed the 5' RACE reads in MiXCR, keeping a single row per CDR3 protein. Found here are 24,000 or so distinct CDR3 sequences, roughly 3% of them singletons; the top ten hold 29%. Here the sequenced sample was PBMCs, taken at surgery. The source of these receptors is a female donor with early-stage non-small cell lung cancer.

The table lists this clonotype with many counts. The V gene is TRBV20-1, the J gene TRBJ2-1, with D tentatively TRBD1 (6 bases). V was clipped by 4 bases and J by 4 bases, with 14 bases between them. CDR3 size: 14 residues. CDR1 is DFQATT, CDR2 SNEGSKA, per germline (reference sequence). Here the CDR3 reads CSAITGNGYNEQFF. The DNA of the CDR3 is TGCAGTGCTATCACAGGGAATGGATACAATGAGCAGTTCTTC.

By share of the sample, this clonotype is medium-sized. The chain combines TRBV9 with TRBJ2-2; tentatively, D is TRBD1 (6 bases). Germline V gene lookup returns CDR1 SGDLS and CDR2 YYNGEE. There are 12 residues in the CDR3. V shed 4 bases and J shed 7 bases, with 8 bases lying between them. The CDR3 is CASSKQGGELFF. The CDR3 nucleotides read TGTGCCAGCAGCAAACAGGGCGGGGAGCTGTTTTTT.

There are many counts of this clonotype. V and J are TRBV7-7 and TRBJ1-5; perhaps TRBD1 as D (6 bases). The CDR3 loop spans 20 amino acids. The germline CDR1 and CDR2 sequences are SSHAT and FNYEAQ (reference sequence). V shed 1 base and J shed 0 bases, with 22 bases lying between them. CDR3 in amino acids: CASSLGRRTEAPYSNQPQHF. Here the CDR3 DNA reads TGTGCCAGCAGCTTAGGGCGAAGGACAGAGGCCCCGTATAGCAATCAGCCCCAGCATTTT.

This clonotype was observed many times. The chain is built from TRBV27 and TRBJ2-6; D gene uncertain. V was shortened by 8 bases and J by 2 bases, with 19 bases between the two germline ends. The V gene's germline CDR1 is MNHEY and CDR2 SMNVEV (reference sequence). CDR3 length: 17 residues. The CDR3: CASAPGVGMAGANVLTF. The CDR3 DNA is TGTGCCAGCGCCCCCGGCGTTGGAATGGCTGGGGCCAACGTCCTGACTTTC.

This clonotype was counted between two and nine times. The gene calls are TRBV7-9 and TRBJ1-5; D is ambiguous. The V end lost 1 base, the J end lost 5 bases, and 18 bases lay between the germline ends. CDR1 SEHNR and CDR2 FQNEAQ come from the germline V gene (reference sequence). This CDR3 comprises 17 residues. CDR3 sequence (DNA): TGTGCCAGCAGCTTAGGGATAGCCGTGGGAAACGATCAGCCCCAGCATTTT. As protein: CASSLGIAVGNDQPQHF.

This clonotype occurred many times. The genes are TRBV5-1 and TRBJ2-7; 11 bases fit TRBD2. The germline gives CDR1 SGHRS, CDR2 YFSETQ. The CDR3 is made up of 15 amino acids. Trimming at V came to 3 bases and at J to 0 bases, leaving 2 bases not matched to a gene. CDR3 DNA: TGCGCCAGCAGCTGGGGACTAGCGGCCTCCTACGAGCAGTACTTC. Residues: CASSWGLAASYEQYF.

This clonotype was recorded at least ten times. The rearrangement joins TRBV10-1 to TRBJ2-7; the D gene is possibly TRBD2 (5 bases). The germline V gene has CDR1 WNHNN and CDR2 SYGVQD (reference sequence). The germline V and J ends were trimmed by 2 bases and 0 bases, with 11 bases remaining between them. CDR3 length equals 15 residues. The CDR3 protein is CASSETSGSSYEQYF. The CDR3 nucleotides read TGCGCCAGCAGTGAGACGAGCGGTAGCTCCTACGAGCAGTACTTC.

V and J are TRBV7-9 and TRBJ2-5; D is uncertain. There are 13 residues in the CDR3. Trimming removed 3 bases from V and 5 bases from J, with 10 bases in between. Germline CDR1 reads SEHNR; CDR2 reads FQNEAQ (reference sequence). CDR3 coding DNA: TGTGCCAGCAGCTTCCCCATGAAGGAGACCCAGTACTTC. Protein product: CASSFPMKETQYF.

The sample holds many counts of this clonotype. The rearrangement uses TRBV27 and TRBJ2-3; D is uncertain. V lost 5 bases to trimming and J lost 2 bases, with 17 bases between them. The germline V gene encodes CDR1 MNHEY and CDR2 SMNVEV (reference sequence). The CDR3 has 16 residues. CDR3 in amino acids: CASSLLQQAFTDTQYF. The CDR3 DNA is TGTGCCAGCAGTCTTCTCCAGCAGGCCTTCACAGATACGCAGTATTTT.

This clonotype came up a few times. The chain recombines TRBV11-2 with TRBJ2-3; 8 nucleotides match TRBD2. Unmatched junction bases numbered 2, after V lost 3 bases and J lost 6 bases. From germline, CDR1 is SGHAT and CDR2 FQNNGV. The CDR3 is made up of 13 amino acids. The CDR3 sequence is CASSFSGGDTQYF. As DNA, the CDR3 is TGTGCCAGCAGCTTTTCGGGAGGGGATACGCAGTATTTT.

The table lists this clonotype with many counts. The chain has TRBV3-1 and TRBJ2-1, with 14 bases aligning to TRBD2. The trim removed 0 bases at V and 9 bases at J, leaving 13 bases unmatched. Germline assignment: CDR1 LGHDT and CDR2 YNNKEL (reference sequence). This CDR3 is built from 19 residues. The DNA of the CDR3 is TGTGCCAGCAGCCAAGATCCTCGCCCGGGACTAGCGGGAGTAGTTGAGCAGTTCTTC. This encodes CASSQDPRPGLAGVVEQFF.

This clonotype was counted many times. The chain couples TRBV7-2 to TRBJ2-7, with a weak D call TRBD2 (5 bases). The CDR3 has 13 amino acids. Trimming cost V 5 bases and J 3 bases, with 11 bases left between them. Looked up from germline, CDR1 is SGHTA and CDR2 is FQGNSA. DNA for the CDR3: TGTGCCAGCAGCCCGAGGGCCGTCTACGAGCAGTACTTC. It yields the protein CASSPRAVYEQYF.

Ten or more counts support this clonotype. The gene calls are TRBV19 and TRBJ1-5; D is ambiguous. V lost 6 bases and J lost 1, with 4 bases in between. In germline, CDR1 is LNHDA, CDR2 SQIVND (reference sequence). This CDR3 comprises 12 residues. The CDR3 region has the DNA TGTGCCAGTAGCATGAGCAATCAGCCCCAGCATTTT. It specifies CASSMSNQPQHF.

This clonotype has ten or more counts. The chain recombines TRBV28 with TRBJ2-5; 11 bases are shared with TRBD1. The V gene's germline CDR1 is MDHEN and CDR2 SYDVKM. V lost 6 bases to trimming and J lost 5 bases; unmatched junction nucleotides: 8. The CDR3 loop spans 15 amino acids. The CDR3 DNA sequence: TGTGCCAGCAGCGCCGGGACAGGGGGGCCTGAGACCCAGTACTTC. Encoded protein: CASSAGTGGPETQYF. Combining the CDR3 with reference TRBV28 and TRBJ2-5 gives the whole variable domain DVKVTQSSRYLVKRTGEKVFLECVQDMDHENMFWYRQDPGLGLRLIYFSYDVKMKEKGDIPEGYSVSREKKERFSLILESASTNQTSMYLCASSAGTGGPETQYFGPGTRLLVL.

This clonotype was counted many times. J is TRBJ2-1 and V is TRBV20-1; 8 nucleotides match TRBD2. Germline V gene data show CDR1 as DFQATT and CDR2 as SNEGSKA (reference sequence). The ends lost 1 base at V and 3 bases at J; junction bases unmatched: 8. The CDR3 is 16 residues long. CDR3 DNA: TGCAGTGCTAGAGCCCCAGGCGGGGGGATCTACAATGAGCAGTTCTTC. Protein sequence: CSARAPGGGIYNEQFF.